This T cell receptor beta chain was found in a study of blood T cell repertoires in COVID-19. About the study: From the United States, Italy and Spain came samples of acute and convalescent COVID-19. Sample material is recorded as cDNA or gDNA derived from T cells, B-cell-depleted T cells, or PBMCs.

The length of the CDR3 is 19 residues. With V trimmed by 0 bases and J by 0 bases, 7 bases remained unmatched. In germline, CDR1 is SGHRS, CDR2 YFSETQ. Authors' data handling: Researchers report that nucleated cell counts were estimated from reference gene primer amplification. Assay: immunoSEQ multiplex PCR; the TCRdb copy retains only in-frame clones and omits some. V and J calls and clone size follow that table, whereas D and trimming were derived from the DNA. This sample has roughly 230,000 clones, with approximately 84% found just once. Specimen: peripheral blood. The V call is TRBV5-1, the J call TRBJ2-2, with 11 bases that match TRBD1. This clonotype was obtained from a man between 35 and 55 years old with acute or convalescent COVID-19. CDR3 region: CASSLGDRGFRSNTGELFF. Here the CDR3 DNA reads TGCGCCAGCAGCTTGGGGGACAGGGGGTTCCGCTCGAACACCGGGGAGCTGTTTTTT.